The TCR beta chain under discussion was sequenced for a study of T cell clonality in common variable immunodeficiency. Blood samples were heparinized, 5 to 8 ml per donor. Study-level findings and limits: Authors noted CVID clonality's cause needs subpopulation repertoire sequencing.

Control and CVID samples contributed equal amounts of genomic DNA. TCRdb's copy holds only in-frame clones and misses some; the assay was immunoSEQ multiplex PCR. The sample presents about 42,000 clones, none singletons. Concerning this clone itself: What it binds is unknown.

The sequencing sample was made of peripheral blood mononuclear cells. This sequence originates from a person aged 18 to 70 in good health.

CDR3 DNA (partial): TGTGCCAGCAGCTTAGATAGTATGACCTACAATGAG. This codes for CASSLDSMTYNE. The whole CDR3 sequence is CASSLDSMTYNEQFF. V is TRBV11-2 and J is TRBJ2-1, with D unclear. The read is 3 residues too short to cover the CDR3 end, so that end is filled in from the germline J gene. V dropped 0 bases and J dropped 2 bases, with 8 bases sitting between them. This CDR3 is 15 amino acids long. CDR1 and CDR2 from the germline V gene are SGHAT and FQNNGV.